This T cell receptor beta chain was profiled in a study of low-dose radiotherapy and immunotherapy resistance in tumors (dated by TCRdb to about 2022). At the level of the whole study: Cohort 1 received 0.5 Gy per fraction every 2 weeks, with a prescribed total PTV dose of 6.5 Gy. Patients in Cohort 2 were given 1 Gy per fraction every two weeks, for a total of 13 Gy across 26 weeks. Patients were given nivolumab as a 240 mg flat dose every two weeks and ipilimumab at 1 mg/kg every six weeks, with both drugs delivered intravenously. Every two weeks, patients got intravenous cyclophosphamide at 200 mg/m2, given one day ahead of each radiation and immunotherapy administration. Starting on cycle 1 day 1, patients took 300 mg of aspirin by mouth once a day for four cycles. Trial participants were not randomized into treatment groups. Eight patients were included in the translational analysis, namely three from the first dose cohort plus the first five from the second dose cohort.

Explained via the paper, the time point label denotes: after trial treatment. Read against the paper, the sample's treatment or condition label means: LDRT plus nivolumab, ipilimumab, low-dose cyclophosphamide and aspirin (RACIN trial). The donors came from RACIN, which was a single-arm phase I dose-escalation trial that paired nivolumab and ipilimumab with aspirin, low-dose cyclophosphamide and low-dose radiotherapy. Eligible patients had advanced, TIL-negative solid tumors. Superscript III and a set of TRAV- and TRBV-specific primers were used to synthesize first-strand cDNA, so that both TCRalpha and TCRbeta chains were covered. TCRs were amplified with Phusion for roughly 20 PCR cycles using a constant-region primer together with the adapter attached to the V primers. Isolated mRNA was amplified with the MessageAmp II aRNA Amplification Kit, using a 16-hour in vitro transcription at 37°C. The Dynabeads mRNA DIRECT Purification Kit was used to isolate mRNA for TCR sequencing. Indexed Illumina adapters were added in a second approximately 25-cycle Phusion PCR, and the resulting products were purified with AMPure XP beads. Deep sequencing of the TCRalpha and TCRbeta libraries was carried out on an Illumina MiniSeq instrument. The original methods were these. Using custom Perl scripts, TCR sequences encoding the same protein were pooled, out-of-frame sequences were removed, and the abundance of each clonotype was computed. The analysis excluded TCR sequences that were supported by just one read. The metrics used to describe the repertoires included Shannon entropy, Gini index, clonality, richness, and the frequency of TCRs shared between repertoires. TCRdb trimmed public reads at Q25 via fastp, called clones via MiXCR and kept in-frame beta chains. Rows merge per CDR3 protein into single entries with the most common DNA and genes. These V and J calls are TCRdb output, not the study's own analysis. The sample has roughly 38,000 distinct CDR3 sequences on record, about 20% of them singletons. 9.2% of the sample belongs to the ten largest clones.

From its cysteine to its phenylalanine, the CDR3 spans 13 amino acids. Just CDR3 DNA is preserved here, 39 bases in frame from base 1. CDR1 is given as LGHDT and CDR2 as YNNKEL, both from the germline V gene (reference sequence). Unmatched junction bases come to 5, with V trimmed by 5 bases and J by 7 bases. Ten or more counts support this clonotype. Its antigen has not been determined. Base qualities are missing; no much larger clone stands one base away. The V and J segments used are TRBV3-1 and TRBJ2-1, and 7 bases in between align with TRBD2. Sequencing was performed on PBMCs, taken after low-dose radiotherapy plus immunotherapy. This TCR was sampled from a female donor with ovarian cancer. The DNA reads TGTGCCAGCAGCAAACGGGGGGAAAATGAGCAGTTCTTC. This codes for CASSKRGENEQFF.